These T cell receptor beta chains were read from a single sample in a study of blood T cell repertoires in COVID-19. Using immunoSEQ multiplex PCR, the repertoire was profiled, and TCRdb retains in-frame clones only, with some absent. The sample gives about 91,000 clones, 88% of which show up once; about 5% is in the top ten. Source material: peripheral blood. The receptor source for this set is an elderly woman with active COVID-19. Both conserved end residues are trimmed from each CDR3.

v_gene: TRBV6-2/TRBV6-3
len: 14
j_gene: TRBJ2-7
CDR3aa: ASSSAASSVSYEQY

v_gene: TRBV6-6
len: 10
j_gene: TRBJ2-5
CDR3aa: ASSTRVETQY

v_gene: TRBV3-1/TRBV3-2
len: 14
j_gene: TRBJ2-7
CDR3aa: ASSQNSIAGNYEQY

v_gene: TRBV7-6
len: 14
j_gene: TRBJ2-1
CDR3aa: ASSLGRRRSYNEQF

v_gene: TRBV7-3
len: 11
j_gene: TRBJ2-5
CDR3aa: ASSLGAMETQY

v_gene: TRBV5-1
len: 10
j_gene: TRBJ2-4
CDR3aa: ASSLRGNIQY

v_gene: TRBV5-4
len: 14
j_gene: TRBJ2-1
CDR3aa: ASSPRGAGGYNEQF

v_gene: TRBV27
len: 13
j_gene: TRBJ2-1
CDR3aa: ASSIAGGRTMKQF

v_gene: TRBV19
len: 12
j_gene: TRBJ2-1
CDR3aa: ASTGTSRYNEQF

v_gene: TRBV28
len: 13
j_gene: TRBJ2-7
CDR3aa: ASSGAPTTSQKQY

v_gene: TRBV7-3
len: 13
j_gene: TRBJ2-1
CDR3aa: ASSAGLAGAPEQF

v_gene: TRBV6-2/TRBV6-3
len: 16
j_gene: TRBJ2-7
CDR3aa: ASSYLGLAGGISYEQY

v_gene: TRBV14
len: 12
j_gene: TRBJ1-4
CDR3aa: ASSRTGTNEKLF

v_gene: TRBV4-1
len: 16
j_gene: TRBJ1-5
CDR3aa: ASSHPGQGEGFNQPQH

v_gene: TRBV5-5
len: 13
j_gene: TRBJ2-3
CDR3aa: ASSRLAGEVDTQY

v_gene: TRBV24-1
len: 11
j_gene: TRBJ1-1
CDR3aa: ATSDYRGTEAF

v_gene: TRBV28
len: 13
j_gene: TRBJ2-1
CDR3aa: ASSFSQARYNEQF

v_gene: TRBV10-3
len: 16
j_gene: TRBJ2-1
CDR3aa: AISEPFSGRGSYNEQF

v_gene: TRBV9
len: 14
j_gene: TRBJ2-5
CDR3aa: ASSETGTGRPETQY

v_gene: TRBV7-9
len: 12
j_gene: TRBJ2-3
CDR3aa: ASSPSSLTDTQY

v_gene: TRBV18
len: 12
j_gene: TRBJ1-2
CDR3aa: ASSPQTGDYGYT

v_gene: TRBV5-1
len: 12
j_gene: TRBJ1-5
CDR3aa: ASSQGPGFQPQH

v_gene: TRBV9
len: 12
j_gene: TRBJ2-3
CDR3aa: ASGKRLAPDTQY

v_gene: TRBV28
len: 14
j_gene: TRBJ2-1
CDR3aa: ASRSVEGGSYNEQF

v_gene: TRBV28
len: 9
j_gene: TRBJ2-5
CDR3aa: ATFFQETQY

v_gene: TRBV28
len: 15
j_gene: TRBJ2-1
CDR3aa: ASNPWSAGGKRDEQF

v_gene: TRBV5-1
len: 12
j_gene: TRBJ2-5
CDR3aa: ASSLGTVKETQY

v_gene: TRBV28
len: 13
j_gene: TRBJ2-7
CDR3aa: ASSSGTENSYEQY

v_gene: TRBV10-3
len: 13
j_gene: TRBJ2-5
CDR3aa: AISTTREGQETQY

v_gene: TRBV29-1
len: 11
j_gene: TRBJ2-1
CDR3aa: SVGQGFYNEQF